A single sample gave rise to the 27 T cell receptor beta chains below, sequenced in a study of cytomegalovirus exposure and HLA in healthy donors. Amplification used 60 Vbeta primers and 13 Jbeta primers. Libraries were prepared by immunoSEQ multiplex PCR; TCRdb keeps only in-frame clonotypes and omits some of them. The sample lists roughly 100,000 clones; 65% to 85% were seen once. The sequencing input was PBMCs. The receptors originated from a male donor in good health and CMV-seronegative.

Concerning this clone itself: One end of the junction varies from germline; a read error may be responsible. V and J are TRBV7-9 and TRBJ1-5; 10 nucleotides agree with TRBD1. CDR1 and CDR2 (germline): SEHNR, FQNEAQ (reference sequence). The CDR3 is 16 amino acids. CDR3 region: CSSSQTGGMSNQPQHF. The CDR3 coding sequence is TGTTCCAGCAGTCAGACAGGGGGCATGAGCAATCAGCCCCAGCATTTT.

The genes are TRBV5-6 and TRBJ1-5; D is unclear. The CDR3 loop spans 14 amino acids. V lost 1 base and J 7 bases, leaving 12 bases between the germline ends. Germline V gene lookup returns CDR1 SGHDT and CDR2 YYEEEE. The CDR3 sequence: CASSLYLEDQPQHF. CDR3 DNA: TGTGCCAGCAGCTTGTATTTGGAGGACCAGCCCCAGCATTTT.

The CDR3 protein is CASSLGGVLTNEKLFF. The CDR3, as DNA: TGCGCCAGCAGCTTGGGGGGAGTTCTCACTAATGAAAAACTGTTTTTT. V usage is TRBV5-1 and J usage is TRBJ1-4; D call uncertain. Trimming shortened V by 0 bases and J by 2 bases, and 11 bases separated the two germline ends. This CDR3 is built from 16 residues. Germline V gene data show CDR1 as SGHRS and CDR2 as YFSETQ.

This chain links TRBV4-1 with TRBJ2-3; 10 bases map to TRBD2. Losses at the gene ends were 3 bases for V and 6 bases for J; bases not matched to a gene: 6. Per the germline V gene, CDR1 is MGHRA and CDR2 is YSYEKL. CDR3 length: 15 residues. The CDR3 is CASSHKAGGPDTQYF. CDR3 nucleotides: TGCGCCAGCAGCCACAAAGCGGGAGGGCCCGATACGCAGTATTTT.

The chain couples TRBV7-8 to TRBJ1-1; TRBD1 aligns across 9 bases. The CDR3 loop spans 15 amino acids. The germline V gene encodes CDR1 SGHVS and CDR2 FQNEAQ. J lost 6 bases, V lost 2 bases, and 7 bases had no gene match. The CDR3 protein is CASSLSYRGQAEAFF. CDR3 sequence (DNA): TGTGCCAGCAGCTTATCTTACAGGGGGCAGGCTGAAGCTTTCTTT.

The V gene is TRBV7-3, the J gene TRBJ2-2; TRBD2 agrees at 10 bases. The CDR3 is 20 amino acids. V lost 4 bases to trimming and J lost 2 bases; unmatched junction nucleotides: 16. From germline, CDR1 is SGHTA and CDR2 FQGTGA. Here the CDR3 reads CASSSFGLAENSLNTGELFF. Here the CDR3 DNA reads TGTGCCAGCAGCTCATTCGGACTAGCGGAAAATAGCCTAAACACCGGGGAGCTGTTTTTT.

A word on this clone: Sequence at one end of the junction differs from germline and may be a read error. The rearrangement uses TRBV7-9 and TRBJ1-2, with D tentatively TRBD1 (5 bases). The germline V gene encodes CDR1 SEHNR and CDR2 FQNEAQ (reference sequence). The CDR3 runs to 11 residues. In DNA, the CDR3 is TGTTCCAGCAGCTCCAGGGTTGGCTACACCTTC. Translating it yields CSSSSRVGYTF.

The genes are TRBV5-4 and TRBJ2-5, with 9 positions matching TRBD2. Near its end, the DNA agrees better with TRBJ2-7, so the J call may be wrong. CDR1 SGHNT and CDR2 YYREEE come from the germline V gene (reference sequence). This CDR3 has 16 residues. CDR3 in DNA: TGTGCCAGCAGCTCTCAGCTAGCGGGGCCCCCTTACGAGCAGTACTTC. It is translated as CASSSQLAGPPYEQYF.

The chain carries TRBV11-3 and TRBJ2-5; 7 nucleotides line up with TRBD2. The J call may be wrong; the DNA end is better matched by TRBJ2-7. CDR1 and CDR2 (germline): SGHNT, YENEEA. The CDR3 is 15 amino acids. The CDR3 bases are TGTGCCAGCAGCCTACGAAGCGGGAATCGTTACGAGCAGTACTTC. Residues: CASSLRSGNRYEQYF.

This clone was observed a single time. This chain connects TRBV28 to TRBJ1-1; TRBD1 aligns across 9 bases. Germline V gene data show CDR1 as MDHEN and CDR2 as SYDVKM. The V and J ends lost 6 bases and 5 bases, in that order; junction bases with no gene match: 7. The CDR3 consists of 14 residues. CDR3: CASRRTGVITEAFF. As DNA, the CDR3 is TGTGCCAGCAGACGGACAGGGGTAATTACTGAAGCTTTCTTT.

CDR3: CASSDSGSSGYTGELFF. The CDR3, as DNA: TGTGCCAGCAGTGACTCTGGGTCTAGCGGATACACCGGGGAGCTGTTTTTT. The V call is TRBV6-4, the J call TRBJ2-2; TRBD2 matches 7 bases. CDR3 length: 17 residues. Looked up from germline, CDR1 is MRHNA and CDR2 is SNTAGT. The trim removed 0 bases at V and 3 bases at J, leaving 7 bases unmatched.

The rearrangement joins TRBV4-1 to TRBJ1-2, with TRBD1 matching 7 bases. Per germline, CDR1 MGHRA and CDR2 YSYEKL. V was clipped by 1 base and J by 4 bases; unmatched bases: 9. The CDR3 spans 16 residues. The CDR3 here is CASSQGGPGGTYGYTF. As DNA, the CDR3 is TGCGCCAGCAGCCAAGGTGGTCCAGGGGGTACCTATGGCTACACCTTC.

J is TRBJ2-2 and V is TRBV11-2; D is possibly TRBD2 (6 bases). Germline V CDR1 and CDR2: SGHAT, FQNNGV. The V and J ends lost 6 bases and 2 bases respectively, with 16 bases between them. CDR3 length: 16 residues. The CDR3 DNA sequence: TGTGCCAGCAGTCTCCGGGACTCACTCAACACCGGGGAGCTGTTTTTT. Translated: CASSLRDSLNTGELFF.

The CDR3 loop is CSPRVMDTQYF. In DNA, the CDR3 is TGCAGTCCCAGGGTAATGGATACGCAGTATTTT. The chain uses TRBV20-1 and TRBJ2-3; possible D gene TRBD1, 5 bases. The germline gives CDR1 DFQATT, CDR2 SNEGSKA (reference sequence). Trimming left V 8 bases short and J 6 bases short, with 12 bases between. The CDR3 has 11 residues.

In this sample, this clone turned up once. The genes are TRBV1 and TRBJ2-1; the table gives TRBD2 as D, unverified against the DNA. TRBV1 is a pseudogene. This CDR3 comprises 15 residues. The CDR3 sequence: CTSSQPRLAGGLSFF. The CDR3 DNA follows: TGCACCAGCAGCCAACCTAGACTAGCGGGAGGCTTGTCGTTCTTC.

V usage is TRBV10-3 and J usage is TRBJ1-3; 8 nucleotides match TRBD1. The CDR3 totals 16 residues. CDR1 is ENHRY and CDR2 is SYGVKD in the germline V gene. Trimming took 3 bases from V and 2 from J; bases not matched to a gene: 6. The CDR3 nucleotides are TGTGCCATCAGTGACGGGCAGGGGGCGCCTGGAAACACCATATATTTT. Its translation: CAISDGQGAPGNTIYF.

This chain uses TRBV5-5 with TRBJ2-7, with D perhaps matching TRBD1 (5 bases). V lost 1 base and J 5 bases, leaving 16 bases between the germline ends. Germline V lookup: CDR1 SGHKS, CDR2 YYEKEE (reference sequence). This CDR3 is built from 15 residues. The CDR3: CASSLTGQGRNEQYF. CDR3 in DNA: TGTGCCAGCAGCTTGACCGGGCAGGGTAGGAACGAGCAGTACTTC.

The chain employs TRBV9 and TRBJ2-2; 9 positions agree with TRBD1. V trimming: 3 bases; J trimming: 3 bases; junction bases outside the gene matches: 3. The germline V gene encodes CDR1 SGDLS and CDR2 YYNGEE. The CDR3 is made up of 15 amino acids. CDR3 nucleotide sequence: TGTGCCAGCAGCGGGACAGGGGCGGACACCGGGGAGCTGTTTTTT. It yields the protein CASSGTGADTGELFF. The full variable domain, its missing parts supplied by reference TRBV9 and TRBJ2-2, is DSGVTQTPKHLITATGQRVTLRCSPRSGDLSVYWYQQSLDQGLQFLIQYYNGEERAKGNILERFSAQQFPDLHSELNLSSLELGDSALYFCASSGTGADTGELFFGEGSRLTVL.

This chain joins TRBV5-3 and TRBJ2-3; tentative D call: TRBD2 (5 bases). TRBV5-3 is an ORF; its function is uncertain. Trimming removed 0 bases from V and 1 base from J, with 18 bases in between. The CDR3 extends over 18 amino acids. DNA of the CDR3: TGTGCCAGAAGCTTGGCCAGCCCGGGGAGTACTGGCACAGATACGCAGTATTTT. It translates to CARSLASPGSTGTDTQYF.

This clone has just one count. CDR3 region: CAWSLGSVAGEQYF. Here the CDR3 DNA reads TGTGCCTGGAGCCTTGGGTCCGTGGCGGGCGAGCAGTACTTC. The rearrangement joins TRBV30 to TRBJ2-7; possibly TRBD2 for D (5 bases). V dropped 3 bases and J dropped 6 bases, with 18 bases sitting between them. The CDR3 sequence is 14 residues long. Germline CDR1 reads GTSNPN; CDR2 reads SVGIG (reference sequence). The entire variable domain, with the rest obtained from reference TRBV30 and TRBJ2-7, is as follows: SQTIHQWPATLVQPVGSPLSLECTVEGTSNPNLYWYRQAAGRGLQLLFYSVGIGQISSEVPQNLSASRPQDRQFILSSKKLLLSDSGFYLCAWSLGSVAGEQYFGPGTRLTVT.

This chain uses TRBV11-2 with TRBJ2-3; 10 bases are shared with TRBD2. CDR3 length: 19 residues. V was clipped by 2 bases and J by 3 bases; unmatched bases: 14. CDR1 is SGHAT and CDR2 is FQNNGV in the germline V gene. CDR3 sequence reads: CASSLSSGSRVTLTDTQYF. DNA for the CDR3: TGTGCCAGCAGCTTATCTAGCGGGAGTAGGGTTACTTTAACAGATACGCAGTATTTT.

The chain carries TRBV30 and TRBJ2-2; TRBD2 is a possible D gene (5 bases). Trimming pared 0 bases from V and 4 bases from J, leaving 9 bases between. CDR3 length equals 14 residues. The germline V gene encodes CDR1 GTSNPN and CDR2 SVGIG (reference sequence). CDR3 nucleotide sequence: TGTGCCTGGAGTGTCCTAGCTTTCACCGGGGAGCTGTTTTTT. It yields the protein CAWSVLAFTGELFF. The whole variable domain, remainder taken from reference TRBV30 and TRBJ2-2, is SQTIHQWPATLVQPVGSPLSLECTVEGTSNPNLYWYRQAAGRGLQLLFYSVGIGQISSEVPQNLSASRPQDRQFILSSKKLLLSDSGFYLCAWSVLAFTGELFFGEGSRLTVL.

The chain has TRBV27 and TRBJ1-5; D unresolved. V lost 2 bases and J lost 0, with 8 bases in between. In germline, CDR1 is MNHEY, CDR2 SMNVEV (reference sequence). The CDR3 has 15 residues. The CDR3 reads CASSLERHSNQPQHF. The CDR3 DNA is TGTGCCAGCAGTTTAGAAAGACATAGCAATCAGCCCCAGCATTTT.

The rearrangement joins TRBV6-1 to TRBJ2-5; 10 positions match TRBD1. The CDR3 totals 15 residues. The germline gives CDR1 MNHNS, CDR2 SASEGT. J gave up 5 bases and V 6 bases, and 9 bases lay outside the gene matches. CDR3 protein: CASSRGQGLRETQYF. The DNA of the CDR3 is TGTGCCAGCAGCCGGGGACAGGGGCTTCGCGAGACCCAGTACTTC.

V usage is TRBV5-4 and J usage is TRBJ2-3; tentatively, D is TRBD1 (6 bases). CDR3 length equals 15 residues. V was pared by 4 bases and J by 0 bases, with 12 bases between. Per the germline V gene, CDR1 is SGHNT and CDR2 is YYREEE (reference sequence). The CDR3, as DNA: TGTGCCAGCAGCCAGGGGATAGCTAGCACAGATACGCAGTATTTT. It translates to CASSQGIASTDTQYF. Full variable domain (rest looked up from reference TRBV5-4 and TRBJ2-3): ETGVTQSPTHLIKTRGQQVTLRCSSQSGHNTVSWYQQALGQGPQFIFQYYREEENGRGNFPPRFSGLQFPNYSSELNVNALELDDSALYLCASSQGIASTDTQYFGPGTRLTVL.

This rearrangement joins TRBV29-1 to TRBJ2-3; D ambiguous. The CDR3 spans 12 residues. The V end lost 1 base, the J end lost 1 base, and 3 bases lay between the germline ends. From germline, CDR1 is SQVTM and CDR2 ANQGSEA. CDR3: CSVEAGTDTQYF. As DNA, the CDR3 is TGCAGCGTTGAAGCGGGCACAGATACGCAGTATTTT.

This chain connects TRBV6-5 to TRBJ2-5; 7 bases fit TRBD2. Trimming took 2 bases from V and 2 from J; bases not matched to a gene: 5. The CDR3 consists of 15 residues. The germline CDR1 and CDR2 sequences are MNHEY and SVGAGI. CDR3 in amino acids: CASSYLAEIQETQYF. CDR3 in DNA: TGTGCCAGCAGTTACCTAGCGGAGATACAAGAGACCCAGTACTTC.